These 26 T cell receptor beta chains were sequenced from one sample in a study of Ad26.COV2.S vaccination and SARS-CoV-2 variants. Data came from immunoSEQ multiplex PCR; TCRdb stores just in-frame clones and leaves some out. The data hold some 390,000 clones, with approximately 90% observed a single time. Treatment noted: 19 received Ad26.COV2.S at low or high dose, single or two shots; several received placebo; per-sample allocation not given. Collection of samples fell on day 63 after the first vaccine or placebo injection. Sequenced here: peripheral blood, sampled in a trial of Ad26.COV2.S vaccine versus placebo. These receptor sequences come from a person aged 18-60 years who received the Ad26.COV2.S COVID-19 vaccine or a placebo.

The V and J genes are TRBV29-1 and TRBJ1-1, with D unresolved. V was clipped by 3 bases and J by 11 bases, with 16 bases between them. Germline lookup yields CDR1 SQVTM and CDR2 ANQGSEA. The length of the CDR3 is 12 residues. DNA for the CDR3: TGCAGCGTTGACCCCCCAGCCGGCTTGGCTTTCTTT. Protein product: CSVDPPAGLAFF.

The chain is built from TRBV11-2 and TRBJ2-1; 7 nucleotides align to TRBD1. The germline V gene has CDR1 SGHAT and CDR2 FQNNGV. With V trimmed by 5 bases and J by 5 bases, 3 bases remained unmatched. The CDR3 is made up of 13 amino acids. In DNA, the CDR3 is TGTGCCAGCAGCCGGGACAGCAACAATGAGCAGTTCTTC. It encodes CASSRDSNNEQFF.

The V call is TRBV2, the J call TRBJ1-6; 9 positions agree with TRBD1. The V gene end was trimmed by 7 bases and the J gene end by 10 bases; junction bases not matched to a gene: 5. CDR3 length: 13 residues. CDR1 and CDR2 from the germline V gene are SNHLY and FYNNEI. CDR3 residues: CASIWTGESPLHF. As DNA, the CDR3 is TGTGCCAGCATTTGGACAGGGGAATCACCCCTCCACTTT. The variable domain in full, completed from reference TRBV2 and TRBJ1-6, reads EPEVTQTPSHQVTQMGQEVILRCVPISNHLYFYWYRQILGQKVEFLVSFYNNEISEKSEIFDDQFSVERPDGSNFTLKIRSTKLEDSAMYFCASIWTGESPLHFGNGTRLTVT.

The DNA for the CDR3 is TGTGCCAGTAGTCTCCGAAACTCGAATCAGCCCCAGCATTTT. Residues: CASSLRNSNQPQHF. This rearrangement joins TRBV19 to TRBJ1-5; D is undetermined. Germline V gene sequence: CDR1 LNHDA, CDR2 SQIVND (reference sequence). With 5 bases removed from V and 4 bases from J, the gap between germline ends came to 12 bases. The CDR3 has 14 residues.

V usage is TRBV10-1 and J usage is TRBJ2-2, with 10 bases identical to TRBD1. The CDR3 covers 15 residues. J lost 6 bases, V lost 7 bases, and 8 bases had no gene match. Germline V gene data show CDR1 as WNHNN and CDR2 as SYGVQD (reference sequence). The CDR3 DNA follows: TGCGCCAGCACCGATCCGGGACAGGGGTCCGGGGAGCTGTTTTTT. This gives the protein CASTDPGQGSGELFF.

This chain connects TRBV19 to TRBJ2-3, with D perhaps given as TRBD1 or TRBD2 (6 bases each). CDR1 is LNHDA, CDR2 SQIVND, per germline (reference sequence). The CDR3 runs 18 residues. V lost 5 bases, J lost 5 bases, and 26 bases lay in between. CDR3 protein: CASSAIPRGALGVDTQYF. In DNA form, the CDR3 reads TGTGCCAGTAGTGCAATCCCTAGGGGGGCCCTAGGGGTAGATACGCAGTATTTT.

This chain joins TRBV2 and TRBJ2-7; 8 bases line up with TRBD1. The germline V gene encodes CDR1 SNHLY and CDR2 FYNNEI. This CDR3 region has 14 residues. The V segment lost 6 bases and the J segment 0 bases; nucleotides outside the gene matches: 4. In nucleotides, the CDR3 is TGTGCCAGCAGGACAACAGGGGGCTCCTACGAGCAGTACTTC. Its protein is CASRTTGGSYEQYF. The entire variable domain, with the rest obtained from reference TRBV2 and TRBJ2-7, is as follows: EPEVTQTPSHQVTQMGQEVILRCVPISNHLYFYWYRQILGQKVEFLVSFYNNEISEKSEIFDDQFSVERPDGSNFTLKIRSTKLEDSAMYFCASRTTGGSYEQYFGPGTRLTVT.

V is TRBV29-1 and J is TRBJ1-2; D ambiguous. The CDR3 totals 10 residues. Per the germline V gene, CDR1 is SQVTM and CDR2 is ANQGSEA. V was trimmed by 7 bases and J by 6 bases, leaving 9 bases between them. The CDR3 region has the DNA TGCAGCGCCTTGTTTGATGGCTACACCTTC. Protein: CSALFDGYTF.

This clone was seen a few times. The genes are TRBV9 and TRBJ2-3; the D is unclear. CDR1 and CDR2 (germline): SGDLS, YYNGEE. This CDR3 is 19 amino acids long. Trimming took 0 bases from V and 1 from J, leaving 21 bases between them. The CDR3 sequence: CASSVAFPQPYGGTDTQYF. The CDR3 nucleotides are TGTGCCAGCAGCGTAGCCTTTCCGCAGCCGTACGGTGGCACAGATACGCAGTATTTT.

This clone was observed at least ten times. J is TRBJ2-1 and V is TRBV19, with D perhaps TRBD1 (6 bases). Germline values: CDR1 LNHDA, CDR2 SQIVND (reference sequence). The CDR3 is made up of 15 amino acids. V was cut by 1 base and J by 6 bases, with 13 bases left in between. Written as DNA, the CDR3 is TGTGCCAGTAGTATAGGCCCCGGGACACCCAATGAGCAGTTCTTC. This codes for CASSIGPGTPNEQFF.

V usage is TRBV6-2 or TRBV6-3 and J usage is TRBJ1-2; D is ambiguous. The V gene lost 4 bases and the J gene lost 4 bases, with 13 bases spanning the gap. CDR3 length: 14 residues. The germline gives CDR1 MNHEY, CDR2 SVGEGT. The CDR3 DNA reads TGTGCCAGCAGTTCGCCTTTAACAATCTATGGCTACACCTTC. This encodes CASSSPLTIYGYTF.

The rearrangement uses TRBV12-3 or TRBV12-4 and TRBJ1-1, with D perhaps matching TRBD1 (5 bases). The CDR3 extends over 13 amino acids. Trimming took off 7 bases at V and 2 bases at J, with 11 bases between the two ends. CDR3 in DNA: TGTGCCAGCACCCGACAGCGCAACACTGAAGCTTTCTTT. Residues: CASTRQRNTEAFF.

The chain recombines TRBV5-5 with TRBJ1-5; D may be TRBD1 (6 bases). Germline V gene lookup returns CDR1 SGHKS and CDR2 YYEKEE (reference sequence). V lost 0 bases, J lost 1 base, and 20 bases lay in between. The CDR3 spans 19 residues. DNA of the CDR3: TGTGCCAGCAGCTTGGATTCGGGGGGCCGAGGTGCGAGCAATCAGCCCCAGCATTTT. It yields the protein CASSLDSGGRGASNQPQHF.

The chain has TRBV5-1 and TRBJ2-3; D is possibly TRBD2 (7 bases). V was trimmed by 4 bases and J by 2 bases, leaving 11 bases between them. Per germline, CDR1 SGHRS and CDR2 YFSETQ. The CDR3 loop spans 14 amino acids. Written as DNA, the CDR3 is TGCGCCAGCAGCGAGGGGGGGAACACAGATACGCAGTATTTT. Translating gives CASSEGGNTDTQYF.

V gene TRBV4-2 combines with J gene TRBJ2-6; TRBD1 matches at 10 bases. CDR3 length equals 17 residues. J gave up 2 bases and V 6 bases, and 7 bases lay outside the gene matches. Germline V gives CDR1 LGHNA, CDR2 YNFKEQ. The CDR3 sequence is CASRRGGTGAGANVLTF. CDR3 in DNA: TGTGCCAGCAGAAGAGGGGGGACAGGGGCTGGGGCCAACGTCCTGACTTTC.

The CDR3 DNA reads as TGTGCCAGTTGCCGGACGGGGCATAATTCACCCCTCCACTTT. It encodes CASCRTGHNSPLHF. The chain employs TRBV19 and TRBJ1-6, with D maybe TRBD1 (5 bases). CDR3 size: 14 residues. The germline V and J ends were trimmed by 8 bases and 5 bases, with 13 bases remaining between them. The germline gives CDR1 LNHDA, CDR2 SQIVND (reference sequence).

The V call is TRBV10-3, the J call TRBJ1-1; possible D gene TRBD1, 6 bases. V was clipped by 4 bases and J by 5 bases, with 17 bases between them. The CDR3 has 15 residues. Germline V gene data show CDR1 as ENHRY and CDR2 as SYGVKD. In DNA form, the CDR3 reads TGTGCCATCAGTGTCCCGACCGGGGGCGGAACTGAAGCTTTCTTT. It codes for CAISVPTGGGTEAFF.

This clone appeared a single time. The rearrangement links TRBV5-1 to TRBJ1-4; D unresolved. The CDR3 sequence is 15 residues long. Germline CDR1 and CDR2: SGHRS and YFSETQ. V shed 0 bases and J shed 0 bases, with 6 bases lying between them. Here the CDR3 reads CASSLGAPTNEKLFF. The CDR3 DNA follows: TGCGCCAGCAGCTTGGGGGCTCCAACTAATGAAAAACTGTTTTTT.

This rearrangement joins TRBV25-1 to TRBJ1-6; D is uncertain. Deletions cut 7 bases from V and 6 bases from J, with 13 bases between. Germline V gene data show CDR1 as MGHDK and CDR2 as SYGVNS. The CDR3 sequence is 14 residues long. The CDR3 protein is CASTGTATNSPLHF. The CDR3 bases are TGTGCCAGCACTGGAACCGCGACTAATTCACCCCTCCACTTT.

The chain combines TRBV2 with TRBJ2-1, with 11 bases fitting TRBD1. This CDR3 has 15 amino acids. Looked up from germline, CDR1 is SNHLY and CDR2 is FYNNEI. With V trimmed by 6 bases and J by 8 bases, 9 bases remained unmatched. CDR3: CASRPDRGRGHEQFF. CDR3 in DNA: TGTGCCAGCAGACCGGACAGGGGGCGCGGGCATGAGCAGTTCTTC.

The J gene is TRBJ1-3, the V gene TRBV29-1; D remains ambiguous. Germline V gene lookup returns CDR1 SQVTM and CDR2 ANQGSEA. V shed 0 bases and J shed 4 bases, with 10 bases lying between them. CDR3 size: 14 residues. For the CDR3, the DNA is TGCAGCGTTGAAGATGGAGAGTTAGGAAACACCATATATTTT. It specifies CSVEDGELGNTIYF.

The chain recombines TRBV6-2 or TRBV6-3 with TRBJ2-7; TRBD2 aligns across 11 bases. CDR3 length equals 16 residues. V lost 5 bases and J lost 1; bases outside the gene matches: 7. The V gene's germline CDR1 is MNHEY and CDR2 SVGEGT. Written as DNA, the CDR3 is TGTGCCAGCAGTACGGGACTAGCGGAGATTTCCTACGAGCAGTACTTC. Translation: CASSTGLAEISYEQYF.

The chain has TRBV30 and TRBJ2-1; D is unclear. The CDR3 extends over 13 amino acids. CDR1 is GTSNPN and CDR2 is SVGIG in the germline V gene (reference sequence). V dropped 1 base and J dropped 8 bases, with 12 bases sitting between them. The DNA of the CDR3 is TGTGCCTGGAGTGGAGGTAAGGTGGATGAGCAGTTCTTC. Translation gives CAWSGGKVDEQFF.

The J gene is TRBJ2-4, the V gene TRBV6-5; TRBD1 matches 7 bases. The V gene's germline CDR1 is MNHEY and CDR2 SVGAGI. The CDR3 runs 15 residues. J gave up 0 bases and V 8 bases, and 7 bases lay outside the gene matches. This chain's CDR3 is CASQGTVLAKNIQYF. As DNA, the CDR3 is TGTGCCAGCCAAGGGACAGTACTAGCCAAAAACATTCAGTACTTC.

Concerning this clone: The junction differs from germline at one of its ends, possibly a read error. The rearrangement links TRBV7-2 to TRBJ2-5; D is perhaps TRBD1 (6 bases). CDR3 length: 13 residues. From germline, CDR1 is SGHTA and CDR2 FQGNSA. The CDR3 spells CASSYYTGQTKDF. The CDR3 DNA reads TGTGCCAGCAGCTATTATACGGGACAAACAAAGGACTTC.

V usage is TRBV27 and J usage is TRBJ2-7; D call uncertain. The V end was cut by 4 bases, the J end by 0 bases, with 7 bases between. Per the germline V gene, CDR1 is MNHEY and CDR2 is SMNVEV (reference sequence). This CDR3 has 13 amino acids. The CDR3 DNA reads as TGTGCCAGCAGTTCGTACCCCTCCTACGAGCAGTACTTC. Translating it yields CASSSYPSYEQYF.